The rows below give T cell receptor beta chains drawn from one sample of a study of T cell responses to AZD1222 COVID-19 vaccine. This table comes from immunoSEQ multiplex PCR, and its TCRdb copy is limited to in-frame clones, with some not included. The sample has roughly 130,000 clones; about 85% are singletons. The specimen comprised peripheral blood, sampled on day 0 of AZD1222 vaccination. These receptors originate from an adult in good health. Each CDR3 is given with its conserved first and last residue. A D gene is named only where the DNA matches it firmly.

CDR3 protein,V gene,D gene,J gene
CASSLAGGAYNEQFF,TRBV7-2,-,TRBJ2-1
CARSLGGTRRANEKLFF,TRBV5-3,-,TRBJ1-4
CASSSGQRNTEAFF,TRBV5-4,TRBD1,TRBJ1-1
CASSPSPFPNQPQHF,TRBV6-2/TRBV6-3,-,TRBJ1-5
CATSDSREEPYYEQYF,TRBV24-1,-,TRBJ2-7
CASSLTEYGYTF,TRBV5-4,-,TRBJ1-2
CASSFRGGSTDTQYF,TRBV5-1,-,TRBJ2-3
CASSLTGGRYEQYF,TRBV3-1/TRBV3-2,TRBD1,TRBJ2-7
CASSLTGGSYEQYF,TRBV18,TRBD1,TRBJ2-7
CAWTMGPTAFF,TRBV30,-,TRBJ1-1
CASSYSPGGTYGYTF,TRBV6-5,-,TRBJ1-2
CASSKDLQGAYGYTF,TRBV2,TRBD1,TRBJ1-2
CASSFVRDYGYTF,TRBV12-3/TRBV12-4,-,TRBJ1-2
CASIFGYTF,TRBV21-1,-,TRBJ1-2
CASSSAQGSSYNSPLHF,TRBV28,TRBD1,TRBJ1-6
CASSPGWAGWNTEAFF,TRBV7-2,-,TRBJ1-1
CASSRDYNQPQHF,TRBV3-1/TRBV3-2,-,TRBJ1-5
CASSPGAGSYNSPLHF,TRBV11-2,-,TRBJ1-6
CASSLSGRGRQETQYF,TRBV27,TRBD1,TRBJ2-5
CASSLDPRDFEAFF,TRBV7-2,-,TRBJ1-1
CASSGGSGQRYNEQFF,TRBV19,TRBD1,TRBJ2-1
CASIYGVDWRWEQFF,TRBV6-8,-,TRBJ2-1
CASSLAGQPGIYEQYF,TRBV5-8,-,TRBJ2-7
CASGLVGSGTGELFF,TRBV12-5,-,TRBJ2-2
CASSPVTDPRGPSYEQYF,TRBV19,TRBD1,TRBJ2-7
CASSQTAGRNSPLHF,TRBV18,-,TRBJ1-6
CASSRRDIPSYEQYF,TRBV6-5,-,TRBJ2-7
CAWSGQGARGNQPQHF,TRBV30,TRBD1,TRBJ1-5
CASSYGTGRVGNIQYF,TRBV9,TRBD1,TRBJ2-4
CASLTASSGYNEQFF,TRBV27,-,TRBJ2-1
CASSVAGDRGRGYTF,TRBV9,TRBD1,TRBJ1-2
CASSQWDPFYNSPLHF,TRBV23-1,-,TRBJ1-6
CASTRGRNQETQYF,TRBV5-6,-,TRBJ2-5
CASTLKQIGEQFF,TRBV12-3/TRBV12-4,-,TRBJ2-1
CASSLDTSYNEQFF,TRBV5-1,-,TRBJ2-1
CASSSGPTDTQYF,TRBV7-3,-,TRBJ2-3
CASKGRRRYEQYF,TRBV19,-,TRBJ2-7
CASSLQGSGGKLFF,TRBV7-9,-,TRBJ1-4
CASPQGASGARIAKNIQYF,TRBV6-7,-,TRBJ2-4
CASSLGTSGGQETQYF,TRBV7-3,TRBD2,TRBJ2-5